One and the same sample provided the 23 T cell receptor beta chains below, sequenced in a study of lung T cells in sarcoidosis with Löfgren's syndrome. In TCRdb, the reads were re-called with MiXCR into one record per CDR3 protein. The sample shows approximately 20,000 distinct CDR3 sequences, 21% of them seen only once. Input material: CD4+ T cells from bronchoalveolar lavage. Receptors were obtained from a human donor with sarcoidosis (Löfgren's syndrome or another form), or a control subject (not recorded which).

This clonotype was seen repeatedly, ten times or more. The rearrangement links TRBV7-8 to TRBJ2-7, with D unclear. The CDR3 is 14 residues long. Per germline, CDR1 SGHVS and CDR2 FQNEAQ. V was trimmed by 9 bases and J by 0 bases, leaving 15 bases between them. This CDR3 is CASCVSQRSYEQYF. The CDR3 DNA is TGTGCCAGTTGTGTAAGCCAACGCTCCTACGAGCAGTACTTC.

This clonotype turned up a few times. This chain uses TRBV29-1 with TRBJ2-7; 7 bases align to TRBD1. Germline loops: CDR1 SQVTM, CDR2 ANQGSEA. V lost 6 bases and J lost 6; bases outside the gene matches: 17. The CDR3 length is 15 residues. In DNA, the CDR3 is TGCAGCGTCCCGCACAGGGGCCCTGAGGAAGGCGAGCAGTACTTC. This gives the protein CSVPHRGPEEGEQYF.

The chain joins TRBV7-2 to TRBJ2-6, with a possible D match to TRBD1 (5 bases). V lost 4 bases to trimming and J lost 0 bases, with 22 bases between them. CDR3 size: 20 residues. Germline CDR1 SGHTA, CDR2 FQGNSA. CDR3 loop: CASSSYPPRQINSGANVLTF. The CDR3 DNA is TGTGCCAGCAGCTCGTACCCTCCGAGACAGATTAACTCTGGGGCCAACGTCCTGACTTTC.

This clonotype was recorded a few times. The V gene is TRBV12-3 or TRBV12-4, the J gene TRBJ2-5; TRBD2 is a possible D gene (5 bases). V gave up 7 bases and J gave up 1 base, with 10 bases separating them. CDR3 length equals 13 residues. CDR3 nucleotide sequence: TGTGCCAGCACCGAAGCGGCCCAAGAGACCCAGTACTTC. This sequence encodes CASTEAAQETQYF.

This clonotype was observed once. A much larger clone is a single base away; this may be a read error. The chain uses TRBV4-1 and TRBJ2-1; D possibly corresponds to TRBD2 (6 bases). The CDR3 is 15 residues long. Germline CDR1 and CDR2: MGHRA and YSYEKL. The CDR3 coding sequence is TGCACCAGCAGTCGTCTAGCGACATCCTACAATGAGCAGTTCTTC. Its translation: CTSSRLATSYNEQFF.

This clonotype was seen only once. Being one base from a much bigger clone, this may be a read error. The chain couples TRBV20-1 to TRBJ2-6; possibly TRBD1 or TRBD2 for D (5 bases each). The CDR3 loop spans 13 amino acids. The V gene's germline CDR1 is DFQATT and CDR2 SNEGSKA (reference sequence). CDR3 amino acids: CSARRAGANALTF. DNA for the CDR3: TGCAGTGCTAGGAGGGCTGGGGCCAACGCCCTGACTTTC.

For this clonotype: This clone may be a read error of a much larger clone one base away. J is TRBJ1-5 and V is TRBV7-8; D is perhaps TRBD1 (6 bases). This CDR3 is 17 amino acids long. Germline CDR1 is SGHVS and CDR2 is FQNEAQ. Trimming shortened V by 4 bases and J by 1 base, and 17 bases separated the two germline ends. DNA for the CDR3: TGTGCCAGCAGCTCAGCGTCGGACAGATGGAGCAATCAGCCCCAGCATTTT. It encodes CASSSASDRWSNQPQHF. The full variable domain, completed using reference TRBV7-8 and TRBJ1-5, is GAGVSQSPRYKVAKRGQDVALRCDPISGHVSLFWYQQALGQGPEFLTYFQNEAQLDKSGLPSDRFFAERPEGSVSTLKIQRTQQEDSAVYLCASSSASDRWSNQPQHFGDGTRLSIL.

The chain recombines TRBV5-4 with TRBJ1-1; D gene unclear. Looked up from germline, CDR1 is SGHNT and CDR2 is YYREEE (reference sequence). Trimming pared 4 bases from V and 2 bases from J, leaving 12 bases between. This CDR3 spans 14 amino acids. The CDR3 sequence: CASSTLQQNTEAFF. CDR3 nucleotide sequence: TGTGCCAGCAGCACCCTACAGCAAAACACTGAAGCTTTCTTT.

Only a few counts were recorded for this clonotype. This chain links TRBV5-4 with TRBJ1-2, with 8 nucleotides matching TRBD1. The CDR3 spans 18 residues. V trimming: 0 bases; J trimming: 5 bases; junction bases outside the gene matches: 15. CDR1 is SGHNT and CDR2 is YYREEE in the germline V gene (reference sequence). CDR3 sequence (DNA): TGTGCCAGCAGCTTGGCGACCGAAAAGGGAGACAGGGGTTATGGCTACACCTTC. Protein sequence: CASSLATEKGDRGYGYTF.

The chain joins TRBV6-1 to TRBJ2-1; 13 bases map to TRBD2. Trimming removed 6 bases from V and 5 bases from J; junction bases left unmatched: 7. CDR3 length: 16 residues. Germline CDR1 reads MNHNS; CDR2 reads SASEGT. The CDR3 is CASSHLGLAGNNEQFF. The CDR3 nucleotides read TGTGCCAGCAGCCACCTGGGACTAGCGGGGAACAATGAGCAGTTCTTC.

A note on this clonotype: Since a much larger clone is just one base distant, this may be a read error. DNA of the CDR3: TGTGCCAGCAGCCGCCCGACGGGGGATACGCAGTATTTT. Protein product: CASSRPTGDTQYF. The chain couples TRBV14 to TRBJ2-3; D perhaps matches TRBD2 (5 bases). Germline CDR1 reads SGHDN; CDR2 reads FVKESK. Trimming took off 4 bases at V and 6 bases at J, with 11 bases between the two ends. This CDR3 is built from 13 residues.

In the case of this clonotype: A much larger clone is a single base away; this may be a read error. The J gene is TRBJ2-4, the V gene TRBV4-2, with D unclear. Germline CDR1 is LGHNA and CDR2 is YNFKEQ. The CDR3 is 15 residues long. The CDR3 protein is CTSSQDSASGNIQYF. As DNA, the CDR3 is TGTACCAGCAGCCAAGATTCGGCTAGTGGGAACATTCAGTACTTC.

The table lists this clonotype with many counts. This rearrangement joins TRBV5-1 to TRBJ2-1; 10 bases match TRBD1. Looked up from germline, CDR1 is SGHRS and CDR2 is YFSETQ. Trimming took 5 bases from V and 4 from J; bases not matched to a gene: 0. CDR3 size: 13 residues. The CDR3 spells CASRGQGYNEQFF. CDR3 sequence (DNA): TGCGCCAGCAGGGGACAGGGGTACAATGAGCAGTTCTTC.

CDR3 sequence reads: CSASRGQADYEQYF. DNA of the CDR3: TGCAGCGCTTCCCGTGGACAGGCCGACTACGAGCAGTACTTC. The genes are TRBV29-1 and TRBJ2-7; the match to TRBD1 covers 7 bases. Germline loops: CDR1 SQVTM, CDR2 ANQGSEA. This CDR3 spans 14 amino acids. After removal of 7 bases from V and 3 bases from J, the junction contained 12 bases not matched to a gene.

In regard to this clonotype: A clone one base away is much larger, so this may be a read error. V and J are TRBV11-2 and TRBJ2-1; weak D call: TRBD2 (5 bases). The V end was cut by 2 bases, the J end by 3 bases, with 17 bases between. Germline CDR1 is SGHAT and CDR2 is FQNNGV. The CDR3 sequence is 17 residues long. Written as DNA, the CDR3 is TGTGCCAGCAGCTTATCCCCCAGTGCGGGTGGCTACAATGAGCAGTTCTTC. It is translated as CASSLSPSAGGYNEQFF.

This clonotype occurred a few times. This rearrangement joins TRBV7-9 to TRBJ2-5, with D uncertain. Trimming removed 1 base from V and 3 bases from J, with 3 bases in between. Germline loops: CDR1 SEHNR, CDR2 FQNEAQ (reference sequence). The CDR3 runs to 12 residues. CDR3 amino acids: CASSLVEETQYF. The DNA for the CDR3 is TGTGCCAGCAGCTTAGTTGAAGAGACCCAGTACTTC.

The table lists this clonotype with a few counts. CDR3 protein: CASSSGLALNEQFF. CDR3 nucleotide sequence: TGTGCCAGCAGCTCGGGACTAGCGCTCAATGAGCAGTTCTTC. The rearrangement joins TRBV9 to TRBJ2-1; the match to TRBD2 covers 10 bases. The J segment lost 6 bases and the V segment lost 4 bases, leaving 4 bases of the junction unmatched. The CDR3 is 14 amino acids. The germline CDR1 and CDR2 sequences are SGDLS and YYNGEE.

This clonotype was observed at least ten times. The chain has TRBV6-6 and TRBJ2-3, with 11 nucleotides matching TRBD2. V dropped 2 bases and J dropped 4; count of bases not matched to a gene: 8. Germline CDR1 is MNHNY and CDR2 is SVGAGI (reference sequence). The CDR3 has 17 residues. CDR3 residues: CASSYARGLAVPDTQYF. The CDR3 nucleotides are TGTGCCAGCAGTTACGCGAGGGGACTAGCGGTACCAGATACGCAGTATTTT.

Worth noting for this clonotype: Being one base from a much bigger clone, this may be a read error. The J gene is TRBJ2-1, the V gene TRBV2; D gene ambiguous. Germline V gene lookup returns CDR1 SNHLY and CDR2 FYNNEI. This CDR3 region has 10 residues. DNA of the CDR3: TGTGCCAGCTCCGACAATGAGCAGCTCTTC. Translated: CASSDNEQLF.

By its share, this clonotype is medium-sized. The chain combines TRBV6-2 or TRBV6-3 with TRBJ2-1; TRBD2 matches 10 bases. V trimming: 4 bases; J trimming: 10 bases; junction bases outside the gene matches: 4. CDR3 length equals 13 residues. Per the germline V gene, CDR1 is MNHEY and CDR2 is SVGEGT. This CDR3 is CASSFGTSEEQFF. For the CDR3, the DNA is TGTGCCAGCAGTTTTGGGACTAGCGAAGAGCAGTTCTTC.

Remarks on this clonotype: With a much larger clone just one base away, this may be a read error. The chain combines TRBV7-2 with TRBJ2-1, with 8 positions matching TRBD2. This CDR3 has 16 residues. Germline CDR1 and CDR2: SGHTA and FQGNSA. CDR3: CASSSTGTRDYNERFF. The CDR3 DNA reads as TGTGCCAGCAGCTCTACCGGGACTAGGGATTACAATGAGCGGTTCTTC.

Of note for this clonotype: A much larger clone sits a single nucleotide away, making a read error possible. The rearrangement links TRBV4-1 to TRBJ1-1; D is uncertain. CDR1 MGHRA and CDR2 YSYEKL come from the germline V gene. The CDR3 loop spans 14 amino acids. The V end was cut by 1 base, the J end by 4 bases, with 10 bases between. CDR3 amino acids: CASSQAHLSTEAFF. The CDR3, as DNA: TGCGCCAGCAGCCAAGCACACTTGAGCACTGAAGCTTTCTTT.

By sample share, this clonotype is medium-sized (0.01 to 0.1%). V and J are TRBV6-1 and TRBJ2-3; 9 nucleotides align to TRBD2. The CDR3 is made up of 14 amino acids. The germline gives CDR1 MNHNS, CDR2 SASEGT. Losses at the gene ends were 3 bases for V and 2 bases for J; bases not matched to a gene: 0. The DNA of the CDR3 is TGTGCCAGCAGTGAGGGACTAGCCACAGATACGCAGTATTTT. It codes for CASSEGLATDTQYF.